These T cell receptor beta chains were read from a single sample in a study of low-dose radiotherapy and immunotherapy resistance in tumors. TCRdb re-called the reads through MiXCR, storing one row per CDR3 protein. The table lists some 85,000 distinct CDR3 sequences, 15% to 20% of them singletons. Sequenced here: PBMCs, sampled before treatment. The receptors were sampled from a male donor with prostate cancer. Each CDR3 is given with its conserved first and last residue. Clone sizes are given selectively: once, few, many, or a class where the clone is expanded.

>TRBJ1-4|13|NA|TRBV9
CASSGGVREKLFF
>TRBJ2-6|15|NA|TRBV5-3
CASSLPGNGANVLTF
>TRBJ1-3|17|many|TRBV7-9
CASSLTLQASSGNTIYF
>TRBJ1-3|14|many|TRBV28
CASSFQRPGNTIYF
>TRBJ2-7|14|few|TRBV28
CASTPGGTPYEQYF
>TRBJ1-1|17|many|TRBV4-1
CASSQDDRGAAFTEAFF
>TRBJ2-4|15|many|TRBV12-3/TRBV12-4
CASSLDPNRGNIQYF
>TRBJ2-3|15|NA|TRBV29-1
CSVEDRGRGPERQYF
>TRBJ2-1|13|many|TRBV7-3
CASSSGDYNEQFF
>TRBJ2-6|14|many|TRBV6-6
CASSYDSGANVLTF
>TRBJ1-1|15|many|TRBV7-2
CASSSRDRGNTEAFF
>TRBJ2-2|14|many|TRBV9
CASSVELNAGELFF